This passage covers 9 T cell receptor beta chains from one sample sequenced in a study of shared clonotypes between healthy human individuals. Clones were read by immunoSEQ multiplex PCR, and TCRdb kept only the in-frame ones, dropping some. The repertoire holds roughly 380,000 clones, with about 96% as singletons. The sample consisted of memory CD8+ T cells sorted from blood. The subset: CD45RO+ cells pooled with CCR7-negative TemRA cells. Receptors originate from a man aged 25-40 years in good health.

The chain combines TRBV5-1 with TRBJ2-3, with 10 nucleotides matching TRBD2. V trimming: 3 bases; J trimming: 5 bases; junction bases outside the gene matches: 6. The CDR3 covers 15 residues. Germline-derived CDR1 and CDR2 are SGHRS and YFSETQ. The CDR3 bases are TGCGCCAGCAGCTCGACTAGCGGGCAGAAAGATACGCAGTATTTT. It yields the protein CASSSTSGQKDTQYF.

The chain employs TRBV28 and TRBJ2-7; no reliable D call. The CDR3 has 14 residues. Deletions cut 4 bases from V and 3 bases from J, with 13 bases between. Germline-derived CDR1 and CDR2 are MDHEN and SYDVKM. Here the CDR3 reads CASSWAGPYYEQYF. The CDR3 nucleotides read TGTGCCAGCAGTTGGGCCGGGCCGTACTACGAGCAGTACTTC.

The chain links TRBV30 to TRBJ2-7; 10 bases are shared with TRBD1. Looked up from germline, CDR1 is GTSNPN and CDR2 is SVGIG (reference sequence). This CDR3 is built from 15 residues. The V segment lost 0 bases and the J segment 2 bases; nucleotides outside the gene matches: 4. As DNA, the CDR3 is TGTGCCTGGAGTGTACGCGACAGGGGGCCCTACGAGCAGTACTTC. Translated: CAWSVRDRGPYEQYF.

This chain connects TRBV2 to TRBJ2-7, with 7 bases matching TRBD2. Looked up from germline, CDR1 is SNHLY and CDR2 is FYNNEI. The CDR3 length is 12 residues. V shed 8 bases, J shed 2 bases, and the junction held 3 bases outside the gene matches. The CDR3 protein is CASGGLAYEQYF. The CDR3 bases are TGTGCCAGCGGTGGACTAGCCTACGAGCAGTACTTC. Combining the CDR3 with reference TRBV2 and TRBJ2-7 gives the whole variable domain EPEVTQTPSHQVTQMGQEVILRCVPISNHLYFYWYRQILGQKVEFLVSFYNNEISEKSEIFDDQFSVERPDGSNFTLKIRSTKLEDSAMYFCASGGLAYEQYFGPGTRLTVT.

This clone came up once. The CDR3: CASSLTSGSWGTQYF. In DNA form, the CDR3 reads TGTGCCAGCAGTTTGACTAGCGGGAGTTGGGGGACCCAGTACTTC. The V and J genes are TRBV27 and TRBJ2-5; 12 nucleotides match TRBD2. The V gene end was trimmed by 3 bases and the J gene end by 7 bases; junction bases not matched to a gene: 6. CDR3 length: 15 amino acids. Germline V CDR1 and CDR2: MNHEY, SMNVEV (reference sequence).

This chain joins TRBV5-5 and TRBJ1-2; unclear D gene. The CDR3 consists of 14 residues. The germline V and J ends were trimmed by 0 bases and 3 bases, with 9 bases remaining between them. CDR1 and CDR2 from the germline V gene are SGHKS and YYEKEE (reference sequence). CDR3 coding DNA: TGTGCCAGCAGCTTGGGAGGGCAGGACTATGGCTACACCTTC. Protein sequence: CASSLGGQDYGYTF.

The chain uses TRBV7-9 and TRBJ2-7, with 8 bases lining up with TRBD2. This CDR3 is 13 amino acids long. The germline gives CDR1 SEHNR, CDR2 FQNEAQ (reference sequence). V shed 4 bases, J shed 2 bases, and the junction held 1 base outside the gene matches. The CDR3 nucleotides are TGTGCCAGCAGCTCGGGACTAGCCTACGAGCAGTACTTC. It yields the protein CASSSGLAYEQYF.

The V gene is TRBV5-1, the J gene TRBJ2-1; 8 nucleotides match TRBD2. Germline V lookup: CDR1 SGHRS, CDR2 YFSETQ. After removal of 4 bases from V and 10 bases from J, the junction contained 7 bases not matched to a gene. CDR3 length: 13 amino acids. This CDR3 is CASSIPERGEQFF. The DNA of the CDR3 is TGCGCCAGCAGCATCCCAGAGCGGGGGGAGCAGTTCTTC.

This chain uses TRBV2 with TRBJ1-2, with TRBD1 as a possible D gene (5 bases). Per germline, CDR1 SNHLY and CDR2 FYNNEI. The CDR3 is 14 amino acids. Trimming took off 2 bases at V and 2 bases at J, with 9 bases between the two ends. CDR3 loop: CASSERQGNYGYTF. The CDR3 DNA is TGTGCCAGCAGTGAACGCCAGGGAAACTATGGCTACACCTTC.